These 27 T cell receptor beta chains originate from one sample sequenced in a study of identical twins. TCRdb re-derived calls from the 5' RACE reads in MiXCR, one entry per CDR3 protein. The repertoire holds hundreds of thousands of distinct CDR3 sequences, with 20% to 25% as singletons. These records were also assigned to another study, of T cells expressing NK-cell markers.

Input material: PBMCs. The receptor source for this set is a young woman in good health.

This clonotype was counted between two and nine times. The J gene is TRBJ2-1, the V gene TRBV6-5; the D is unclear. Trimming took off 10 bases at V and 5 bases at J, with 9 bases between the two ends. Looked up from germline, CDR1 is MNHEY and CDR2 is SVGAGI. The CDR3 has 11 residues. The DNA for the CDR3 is TGTGCCACCGTATCCCACAATGAGCAGTTCTTC. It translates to CATVSHNEQFF.

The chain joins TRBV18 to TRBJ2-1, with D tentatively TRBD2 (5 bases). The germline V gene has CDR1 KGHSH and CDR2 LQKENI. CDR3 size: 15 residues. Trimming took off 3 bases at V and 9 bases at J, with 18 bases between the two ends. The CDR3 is CASSPIEGGLGEQFF. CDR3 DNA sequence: TGTGCCAGCTCACCCATTGAGGGCGGCCTTGGTGAGCAGTTCTTC. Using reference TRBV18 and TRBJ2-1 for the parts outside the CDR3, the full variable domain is NAGVMQNPRHLVRRRGQEARLRCSPMKGHSHVYWYRQLPEEGLKFMVYLQKENIIDESGMPKERFSAEFPKEGPSILRIQQVVRGDSAAYFCASSPIEGGLGEQFFGPGTRLTVL.

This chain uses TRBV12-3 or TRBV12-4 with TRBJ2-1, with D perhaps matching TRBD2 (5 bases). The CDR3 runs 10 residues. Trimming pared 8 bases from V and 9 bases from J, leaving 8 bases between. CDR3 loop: CASGSVEQFF. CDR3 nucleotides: TGTGCCAGCGGGAGCGTTGAGCAGTTCTTC.

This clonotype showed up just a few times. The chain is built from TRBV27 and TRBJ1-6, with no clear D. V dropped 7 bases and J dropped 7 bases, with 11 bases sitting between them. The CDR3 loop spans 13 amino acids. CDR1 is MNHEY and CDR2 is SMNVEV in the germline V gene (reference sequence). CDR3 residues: CASKETQNSPLHF. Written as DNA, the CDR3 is TGTGCCAGCAAAGAGACGCAGAATTCACCCCTCCACTTT.

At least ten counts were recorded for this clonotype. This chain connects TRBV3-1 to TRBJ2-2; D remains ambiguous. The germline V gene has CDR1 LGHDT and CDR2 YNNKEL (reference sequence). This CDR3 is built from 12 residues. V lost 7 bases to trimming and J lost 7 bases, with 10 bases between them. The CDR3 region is CASTEWGGELFF. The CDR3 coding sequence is TGTGCCAGCACGGAGTGGGGCGGGGAGCTGTTTTTT.

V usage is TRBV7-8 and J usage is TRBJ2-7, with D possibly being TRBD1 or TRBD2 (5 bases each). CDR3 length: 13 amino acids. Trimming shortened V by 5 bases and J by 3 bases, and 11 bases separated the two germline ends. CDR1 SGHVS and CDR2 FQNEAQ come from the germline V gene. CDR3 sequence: CASSTGPNYEQYF. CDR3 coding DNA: TGTGCCAGCAGCACGGGACCAAACTACGAGCAGTACTTC. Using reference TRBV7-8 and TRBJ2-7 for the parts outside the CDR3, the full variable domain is GAGVSQSPRYKVAKRGQDVALRCDPISGHVSLFWYQQALGQGPEFLTYFQNEAQLDKSGLPSDRFFAERPEGSVSTLKIQRTQQEDSAVYLCASSTGPNYEQYFGPGTRLTVT.

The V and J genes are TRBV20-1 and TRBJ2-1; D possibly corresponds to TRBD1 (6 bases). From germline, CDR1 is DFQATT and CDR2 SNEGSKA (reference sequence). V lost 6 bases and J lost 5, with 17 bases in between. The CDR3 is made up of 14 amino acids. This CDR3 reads CSAPTRGLHNEQFF. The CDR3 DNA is TGCAGTGCCCCAACCAGGGGATTACACAATGAGCAGTTCTTC.

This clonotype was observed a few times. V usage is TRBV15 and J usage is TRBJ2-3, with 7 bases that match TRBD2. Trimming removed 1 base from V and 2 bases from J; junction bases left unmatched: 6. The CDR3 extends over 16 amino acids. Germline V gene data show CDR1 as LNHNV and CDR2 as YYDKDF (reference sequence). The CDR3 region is CATSRGLAAPTDTQYF. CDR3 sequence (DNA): TGTGCCACCAGCAGAGGTCTAGCGGCCCCCACAGATACGCAGTATTTT.

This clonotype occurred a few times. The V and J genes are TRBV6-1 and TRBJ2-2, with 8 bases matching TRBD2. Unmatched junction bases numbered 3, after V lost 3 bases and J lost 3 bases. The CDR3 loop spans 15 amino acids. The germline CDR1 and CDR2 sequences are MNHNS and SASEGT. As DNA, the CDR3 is TGTGCCAGCAGTGAGATCGGGAGGGACACCGGGGAGCTGTTTTTT. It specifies CASSEIGRDTGELFF.

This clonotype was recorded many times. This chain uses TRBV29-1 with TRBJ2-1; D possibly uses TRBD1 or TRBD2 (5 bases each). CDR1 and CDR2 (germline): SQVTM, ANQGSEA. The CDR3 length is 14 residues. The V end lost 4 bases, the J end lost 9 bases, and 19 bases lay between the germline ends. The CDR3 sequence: CSVVLGSAGSEQFF. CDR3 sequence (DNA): TGCAGCGTTGTACTGGGTTCCGCAGGGAGTGAGCAGTTCTTC.

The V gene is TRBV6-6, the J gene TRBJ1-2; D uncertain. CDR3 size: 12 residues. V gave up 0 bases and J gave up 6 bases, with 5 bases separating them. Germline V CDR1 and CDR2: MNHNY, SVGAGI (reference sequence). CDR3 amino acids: CASSYSTHGYTF. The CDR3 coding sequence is TGTGCCAGCAGTTACTCGACTCATGGCTACACCTTC.

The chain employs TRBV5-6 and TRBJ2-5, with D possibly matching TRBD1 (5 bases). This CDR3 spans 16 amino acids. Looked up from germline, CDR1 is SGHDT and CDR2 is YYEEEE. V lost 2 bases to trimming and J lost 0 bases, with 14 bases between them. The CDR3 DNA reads TGTGCCAGCAGCTTCCCGGACACTGGGTACCAAGAGACCCAGTACTTC. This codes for CASSFPDTGYQETQYF. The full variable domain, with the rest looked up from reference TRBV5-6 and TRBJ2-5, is DAGVTQSPTHLIKTRGQQVTLRCSPKSGHDTVSWYQQALGQGPQFIFQYYEEEERQRGNFPDRFSGHQFPNYSSELNVNALLLGDSALYLCASSFPDTGYQETQYFGPGTRLLVL.

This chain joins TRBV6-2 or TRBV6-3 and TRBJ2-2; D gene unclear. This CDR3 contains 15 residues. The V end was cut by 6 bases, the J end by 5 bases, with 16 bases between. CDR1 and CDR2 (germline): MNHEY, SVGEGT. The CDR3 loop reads CASSPARGYTGELFF. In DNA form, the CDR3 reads TGTGCCAGCAGCCCCGCTCGTGGATATACCGGGGAGCTGTTTTTT.

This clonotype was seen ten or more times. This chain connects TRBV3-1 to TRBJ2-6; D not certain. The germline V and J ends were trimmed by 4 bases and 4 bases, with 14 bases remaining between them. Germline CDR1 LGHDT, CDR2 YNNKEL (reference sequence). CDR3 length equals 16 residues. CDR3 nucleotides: TGTGCCAGCAGCCCTAATTGGGGATCGGGGGCCAACGTCCTGACTTTC. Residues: CASSPNWGSGANVLTF.

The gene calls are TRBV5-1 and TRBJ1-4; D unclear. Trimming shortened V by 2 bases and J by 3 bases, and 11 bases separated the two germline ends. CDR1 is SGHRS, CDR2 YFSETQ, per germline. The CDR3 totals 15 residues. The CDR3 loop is CASSLNGPANEKLFF. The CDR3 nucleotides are TGCGCCAGCAGCTTAAACGGGCCCGCTAATGAAAAACTGTTTTTT.

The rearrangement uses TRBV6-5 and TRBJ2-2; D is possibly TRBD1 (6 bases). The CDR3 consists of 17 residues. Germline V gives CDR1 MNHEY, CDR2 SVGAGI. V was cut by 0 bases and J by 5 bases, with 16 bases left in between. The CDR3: CASSYSTLTRGTGELFF. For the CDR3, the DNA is TGTGCCAGCAGTTACTCCACGTTAACAAGGGGGACCGGGGAGCTGTTTTTT.

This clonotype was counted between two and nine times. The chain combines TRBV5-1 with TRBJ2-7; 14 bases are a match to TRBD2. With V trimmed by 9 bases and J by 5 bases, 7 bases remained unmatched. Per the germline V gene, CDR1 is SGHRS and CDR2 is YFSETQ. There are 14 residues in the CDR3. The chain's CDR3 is CAIPPGLAGDEQYF. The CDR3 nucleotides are TGCGCCATCCCTCCGGGACTAGCGGGAGACGAGCAGTACTTC.

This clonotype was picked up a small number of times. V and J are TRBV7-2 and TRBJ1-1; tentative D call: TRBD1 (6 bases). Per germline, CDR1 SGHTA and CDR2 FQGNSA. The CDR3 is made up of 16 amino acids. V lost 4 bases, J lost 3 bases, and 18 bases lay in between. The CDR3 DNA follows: TGTGCCAGCAGCTCAACCTGGGGGCGAGGTTACACTGAAGCTTTCTTT. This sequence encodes CASSSTWGRGYTEAFF.

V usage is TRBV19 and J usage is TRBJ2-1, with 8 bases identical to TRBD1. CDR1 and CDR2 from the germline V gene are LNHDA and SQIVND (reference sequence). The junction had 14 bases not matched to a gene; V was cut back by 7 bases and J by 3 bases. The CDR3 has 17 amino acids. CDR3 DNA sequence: TGTGCCAGTACCCCACCGCCTGGACAGGGCCTCTACAATGAGCAGTTCTTC. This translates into CASTPPPGQGLYNEQFF.

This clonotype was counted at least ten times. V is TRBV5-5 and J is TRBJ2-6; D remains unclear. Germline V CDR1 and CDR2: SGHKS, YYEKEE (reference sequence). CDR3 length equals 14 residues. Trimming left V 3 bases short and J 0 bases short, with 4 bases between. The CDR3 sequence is CASSWISGANVLTF. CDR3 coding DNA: TGTGCCAGCAGCTGGATCTCTGGGGCCAACGTCCTGACTTTC.

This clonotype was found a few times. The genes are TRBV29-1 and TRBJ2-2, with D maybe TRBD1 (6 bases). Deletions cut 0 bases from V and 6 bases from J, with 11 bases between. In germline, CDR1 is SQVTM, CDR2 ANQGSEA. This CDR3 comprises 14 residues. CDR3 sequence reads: CSVEDQGFPGELFF. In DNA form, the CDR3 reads TGCAGCGTTGAAGATCAGGGGTTCCCCGGGGAGCTGTTTTTT.

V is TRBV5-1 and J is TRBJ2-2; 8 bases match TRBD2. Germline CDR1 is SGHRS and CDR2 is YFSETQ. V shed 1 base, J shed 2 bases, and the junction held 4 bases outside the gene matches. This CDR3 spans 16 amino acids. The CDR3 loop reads CASSLSTSGNTGELFF. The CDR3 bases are TGCGCCAGCAGCTTGTCCACTAGCGGAAACACCGGGGAGCTGTTTTTT.

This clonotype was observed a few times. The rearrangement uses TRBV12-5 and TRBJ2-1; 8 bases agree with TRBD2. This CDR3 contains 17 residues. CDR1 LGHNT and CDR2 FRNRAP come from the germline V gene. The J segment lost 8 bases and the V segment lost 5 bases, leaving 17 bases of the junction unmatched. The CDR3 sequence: CASGPSLDVAGRDEQFF. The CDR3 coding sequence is TGTGCTAGTGGTCCGTCCTTGGATGTAGCGGGGAGGGATGAGCAGTTCTTC.

The CDR3 DNA follows: TGCGCCAGCAAGGACTACGGATCTTCGGATACGCAGTATTTT. Amino acids: CASKDYGSSDTQYF. The V gene is TRBV5-1, the J gene TRBJ2-3, with D possibly matching TRBD2 (6 bases). The ends were cut back, 6 bases at V and 6 bases at J, with 17 bases in the middle. The CDR3 is 14 residues long. Germline CDR1 reads SGHRS; CDR2 reads YFSETQ.

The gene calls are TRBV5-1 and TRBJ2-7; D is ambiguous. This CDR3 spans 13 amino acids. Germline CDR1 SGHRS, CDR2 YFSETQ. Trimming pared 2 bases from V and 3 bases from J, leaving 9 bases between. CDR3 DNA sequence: TGCGCCAGCAGCTTACGCCAGTTCTACGAGCAGTACTTC. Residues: CASSLRQFYEQYF.

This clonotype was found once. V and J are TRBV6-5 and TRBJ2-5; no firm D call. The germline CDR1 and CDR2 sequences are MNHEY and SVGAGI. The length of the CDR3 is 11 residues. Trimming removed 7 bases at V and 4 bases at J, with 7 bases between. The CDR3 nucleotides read TGTGCCAGCAAGGGTGGAGAGACCCAGTACTTC. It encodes CASKGGETQYF.

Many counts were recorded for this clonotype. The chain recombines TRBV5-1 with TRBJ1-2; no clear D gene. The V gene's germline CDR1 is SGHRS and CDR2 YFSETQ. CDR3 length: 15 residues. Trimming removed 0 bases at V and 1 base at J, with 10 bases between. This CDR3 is CASSLGQINNYGYTF. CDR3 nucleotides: TGCGCCAGCAGCTTGGGGCAGATCAATAACTATGGCTACACCTTC. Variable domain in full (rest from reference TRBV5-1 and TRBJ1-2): KAGVTQTPRYLIKTRGQQVTLSCSPISGHRSVSWYQQTPGQGLQFLFEYFSETQRNKGNFPGRFSGRQFSNSRSEMNVSTLELGDSALYLCASSLGQINNYGYTFGSGTRLTVV.